The clone carrying this T cell receptor (beta chain) was observed a single time. What it binds is unknown. This entry is derived from a study of tumor-infiltrating lymphocytes in localized non-small cell lung cancer. Sequenced by immunoSEQ multiplex PCR; TCRdb stores in-frame clones only, minus some. This sample has approximately 15,000 clones, with 80% found just once. The germline CDR1 and CDR2 sequences are SGHRS and YFSETQ. V lost 7 bases, J lost 3 bases, and 12 bases stayed unmatched. The CDR3 has 16 amino acids. Study findings and constraints: Only some patients had TCR sequencing, depending on available tissue.

The chain is built from TRBV5-1 and TRBJ2-2; TRBD2 agrees at 7 bases. This TCR came from a human donor with non-small cell lung cancer. Specimen: uninvolved lung tissue not adjacent to the tumor. The chain's CDR3 is CASASEGGLYTGELFF. Written as DNA, the CDR3 is TGCGCCAGCGCTTCTGAGGGAGGGCTGTACACCGGGGAGCTGTTTTTT.